This TCR beta chain was profiled in a study of shared clonotypes between healthy human individuals. General observations from the study: The authors expected sequencing depth to affect clonotype sharing among donors. Naive subsets typically showed greater estimated richness than memory subsets. Shared clonotypes across all four donors exceeded non-shared ones in generation probability.

As to this clone: Its antigen is unidentified.

The germline gives CDR1 MNHNS, CDR2 SASEGT. This CDR3 has 13 residues. J gave up 10 bases and V 5 bases, and 5 bases lay outside the gene matches. In the sorted-subset replicate PCRs, approximately 200 ng DNA, 25,000 to 30,000 T cell genomes, was used. Here immunoSEQ multiplex PCR was the method, and the copy in TCRdb shows in-frame clones only, minus some. This repertoire shows 850,000 to 1,200,000 clones, about 80% found once; its top ten account for about 1.4%. J is TRBJ1-6 and V is TRBV6-1, with 7 bases that match TRBD1. This receptor was taken from a man between 18 and 35 years old in good health. The sequencing input was memory CD4+ T cells sorted from blood. Subset of the sample: CD45RA-negative fraction. The CDR3 loop is CASSPGGHSPLHF. CDR3 in DNA: TGTGCCAGCAGTCCAGGGGGACACTCACCCCTCCACTTT.